This T cell receptor (beta chain) was obtained from a study of brain T cells in children with intractable seizures. The time point: blood from clinic visit 5 months post-surgery; TSC patient then seizure free. Only cases whose brain tissue showed the highest T cell transcript signatures were sequenced. Trimming removed 8 bases from V and 3 bases from J; junction bases left unmatched: 4. The CDR3 is made up of 13 amino acids. Germline lookup yields CDR1 LNHDA and CDR2 SQIVND (reference sequence). Some clones are missing from TCRdb's copy, which holds only in-frame ones; the method was immunoSEQ multiplex PCR. The table lists about 340,000 clones, 85% to 95% of them singletons, with roughly 6% in the top ten.

The sequence was obtained from a boy younger than two with tuberous sclerosis and intractable seizures. The V call is TRBV19, the J call TRBJ2-5, with 9 bases matching TRBD1. The sample was peripheral blood, taken more than 4 months after surgery. The CDR3 sequence is CASLRTGEETQYF. CDR3 DNA: TGTGCCAGTCTAAGGACAGGGGAAGAGACCCAGTACTTC. Variable domain in full (rest from reference TRBV19 and TRBJ2-5): DGGITQSPKYLFRKEGQNVTLSCEQNLNHDAMYWYRQDPGQGLRLIYYSQIVNDFQKGDIAEGYSVSREKKESFPLTVTSAQKNPTAFYLCASLRTGEETQYFGPGTRLLVL.